A selection of T cell receptor beta chains follows, all from one sample in a study of OX40 agonist ivuxolimab in advanced cancers. Clones were read by immunoSEQ multiplex PCR, and TCRdb kept only the in-frame ones, dropping some. The table shows approximately 74,000 clones, with about four fifths occurring only once. The material was CD4+ or CD8+ T cells sorted from blood, obtained in a trial of the OX40 agonist ivuxolimab. These receptors came from an adult with an advanced solid tumor such as melanoma, head and neck, liver or kidney cancer. Both conserved end residues are part of each CDR3. Each record gives: clone size, D gene, J gene, V gene, CDR3 protein, CDR3 DNA. D genes are given only for firm matches. Size is omitted from some rows. Given values are once, few, many or a class for expanded clones.

>NA|TRBD1|TRBJ2-5|TRBV25-1
CASSEQQGKGQETQYF
TGTGCCAGCAGTGAACAACAGGGGAAAGGGCAAGAGACCCAGTACTTC
>few|NA|TRBJ2-4|TRBV6-5
CASSGAEF
TGTGCCAGCAGTGGAGCTGAGTTC
>NA|TRBD1|TRBJ2-5|TRBV4-2
CASSQDRQGVRRVQYF
TGTGCCAGCAGCCAGGACCGACAGGGGGTGAGGAGGGTCCAGTACTTC
>few|TRBD2|TRBJ2-1|TRBV18
CASSPPSGRYEQFF
TGTGCCAGCTCACCGCCTAGCGGGAGATATGAGCAGTTCTTC
>NA|NA|TRBJ2-7|TRBV7-8
CASSFLWDSSYEQYF
TGTGCCAGCAGCTTCCTTTGGGACTCCTCCTACGAGCAGTACTTC
>NA|NA|TRBJ2-2|TRBV27
CASSSQNTGELFF
TGTGCCAGCAGTTCCCAGAACACCGGGGAGCTGTTTTTT
>NA|NA|TRBJ2-5|TRBV2
CATSRGREETQYF
TGTGCCACTTCGCGAGGACGTGAAGAGACCCAGTACTTC
>NA|TRBD2|TRBJ2-7|TRBV5-5
CASSWGLAEPYEQYF
TGTGCCAGCAGCTGGGGACTAGCGGAGCCCTACGAGCAGTACTTC
>few|NA|TRBJ2-7|TRBV27
CASSFVRGFVSYEQYF
TGTGCCAGCAGTTTCGTTCGGGGGTTTGTCTCCTACGAGCAGTACTTC
>NA|NA|TRBJ2-3|TRBV4-2
CASSQYPGRETDTQYF
TGTGCCAGCAGCCAATACCCCGGCCGGGAAACAGATACGCAGTATTTT
>NA|NA|TRBJ1-1|TRBV27
CASSSPAGTSSLAFF
TGTGCCAGCAGTTCACCCGCCGGGACATCCAGCCTCGCTTTCTTT
>NA|TRBD1|TRBJ1-1|TRBV5-1
CASSFGDRGPEAFF
TGCGCCAGCAGCTTCGGGGACAGGGGGCCTGAAGCTTTCTTT
>NA|NA|TRBJ1-2|TRBV5-5
CASSISGDTRYGYTF
TGTGCCAGCAGCATCTCGGGGGACACCCGCTATGGCTACACCTTC
>NA|NA|TRBJ2-2|TRBV7-9
CASSPPRSGGELFF
TGTGCCAGCAGCCCACCCAGGTCGGGCGGGGAGCTGTTTTTT
>NA|TRBD1|TRBJ1-6|TRBV27
CASSPQAGDRGSPLHF
TGTGCCAGCAGTCCTCAGGCGGGGGACAGGGGGTCACCCCTCCACTTT
>few|NA|TRBJ1-3|TRBV5-8
CASSLVGGPKPKPGNTIYF
TGTGCCAGCAGCTTGGTAGGCGGACCGAAGCCCAAGCCTGGAAACACCATATATTTT
>once|TRBD1|TRBJ2-6|TRBV4-3
CASSRRQGRSGANVLTF
TGCGCCAGCAGCCGCCGACAGGGCCGCTCTGGGGCCAACGTCCTGACTTTC
>NA|TRBD1|TRBJ1-2|TRBV4-1
CASSQDGWDRELPRYGYTF
TGCGCCAGCAGCCAAGATGGGTGGGACAGGGAACTACCTAGATATGGCTACACCTTC
>once|TRBD1|TRBJ1-1|TRBV19
CASTPGTGGARNTEAFF
TGTGCCAGTACCCCGGGGACAGGGGGCGCTAGGAACACTGAAGCTTTCTTT
>few|NA|TRBJ2-7|TRBV10-1
CASSGTALSYEQYF
TGCGCCAGCAGTGGGACAGCGCTATCCTACGAGCAGTACTTC
>NA|TRBD1|TRBJ2-2|TRBV5-1
CASNHGQGTGELFF
TGCGCCAGCAACCATGGACAGGGCACCGGGGAGCTGTTTTTT
>NA|TRBD2|TRBJ2-3|TRBV15
CATSRPLGGSVKEADTQYF
TGTGCCACCAGCCGCCCCCTTGGCGGGAGTGTGAAGGAGGCAGATACGCAGTATTTT
>NA|NA|TRBJ1-5|TRBV28
CAVGGNQPQHF
TGTGCCGTTGGGGGCAATCAGCCCCAGCATTTT
>NA|NA|TRBJ1-1|TRBV15
CATSRGRDVLTEAFF
TGTGCCACCAGCAGGGGCAGGGACGTCCTCACTGAAGCTTTCTTT
>few|NA|TRBJ2-3|TRBV13
CASSFSQTMGTDTQYF
TGTGCCAGCAGCTTCAGTCAGACAATGGGCACAGATACGCAGTATTTT
>NA|NA|TRBJ2-1|TRBV7-9
CASSPTDSFYNEQFF
TGTGCCAGCAGCCCTACGGACAGCTTCTACAATGAGCAGTTCTTC
>NA|NA|TRBJ2-1|TRBV11-2
CASSPQSYNEQFF
TGTGCCAGCAGCCCGCAGTCCTACAATGAGCAGTTCTTC
>NA|NA|TRBJ2-1|TRBV2
CASSVVKDNEQFF
TGTGCCAGCAGTGTAGTCAAGGACAATGAGCAGTTCTTC
>NA|NA|TRBJ2-7|TRBV15
CATSRGTWEYF
TGTGCCACCAGCAGAGGGACTTGGGAGTACTTC
>NA|NA|TRBJ1-2|TRBV5-8
CASSFLSAGYTF
TGTGCCAGCAGCTTTCTTAGCGCCGGCTACACCTTC
>NA|NA|TRBJ2-7|TRBV15
CATSRDWGGVSSYEQYF
TGTGCCACCAGCAGGGATTGGGGCGGGGTGAGCTCCTACGAGCAGTACTTC
>NA|TRBD2|TRBJ2-1|TRBV4-1
CASSQEGAGAEFF
TGCGCCAGCAGCCAAGAAGGAGCGGGGGCTGAGTTCTTC
>NA|TRBD1|TRBJ1-1|TRBV27
CASSAPGQGRTEAFF
TGTGCCAGCAGTGCCCCGGGACAGGGGAGAACTGAAGCTTTCTTT
>NA|TRBD1|TRBJ2-3|TRBV2
CARSIQGADTQYF
TGTGCCAGAAGCATACAGGGGGCCGATACGCAGTATTTT
>few|NA|TRBJ1-5|TRBV21-1
CASSITGDQPQHF
TGTGCCAGCAGCATAACAGGAGATCAGCCCCAGCATTTT
>NA|NA|TRBJ2-2|TRBV11-3
CASSLGVAYTGELFF
TGTGCCAGCAGCTTAGGGGTAGCCTACACCGGGGAGCTGTTTTTT
>NA|TRBD2|TRBJ2-3|TRBV6-5
CASTRLAQDTQYF
TGTGCCAGCACCCGACTAGCACAAGATACGCAGTATTTT
>NA|TRBD1|TRBJ1-2|TRBV6-4
CASSRTGSSGYTF
TGTGCCAGCTCACGGACAGGGTCTAGTGGCTACACCTTC
>NA|NA|TRBJ1-4|TRBV7-9
CASSLEFRGMTEKLFF
TGTGCCAGCAGCTTAGAGTTCCGGGGCATGACTGAAAAACTGTTTTTT
>NA|TRBD1|TRBJ1-2|TRBV7-9
CASSLGGQGGYGYTF
TGTGCCAGCAGCTTAGGGGGACAGGGAGGCTATGGCTACACCTTC
>NA|NA|TRBJ2-1|TRBV2
CASSYLSQHSSYNEQFF
TGTGCCAGCAGTTATCTTAGCCAGCATAGCTCCTACAATGAGCAGTTCTTC
>NA|NA|TRBJ1-1|TRBV11-2
CASSLDGGAAEAFF
TGTGCCAGCAGCTTAGATGGGGGAGCGGCTGAAGCTTTCTTT
>NA|NA|TRBJ2-7|TRBV19
CASSSKGDLEQYF
TGTGCCAGTAGTTCAAAGGGGGACCTCGAGCAGTACTTC
>NA|NA|TRBJ1-4|TRBV28
CASSAGVGGEKLFF
TGTGCCAGCAGTGCCGGGGTTGGGGGAGAAAAACTGTTTTTT
>NA|NA|TRBJ1-1|TRBV18
CASSPGGGFTEAFF
TGTGCCAGCTCGCCGGGGGGGGGATTCACTGAAGCTTTCTTT
>NA|NA|TRBJ2-2|TRBV27
CASSLAGVATGELFF
TGTGCCAGCAGTTTGGCCGGAGTAGCCACCGGGGAGCTGTTTTTT
>NA|NA|TRBJ1-2|TRBV5-1
CASSFSLQANYGYTF
TGCGCCAGCAGCTTTAGCCTACAGGCTAACTATGGCTACACCTTC
>NA|NA|TRBJ2-1|TRBV5-8
CASSPGTGTHEQFF
TGTGCCAGCAGCCCCGGGACCGGGACACATGAGCAGTTCTTC
>NA|NA|TRBJ1-3|TRBV7-8
CASSLGAGSGNTIYF
TGTGCCAGCAGCTTAGGGGCTGGTTCTGGAAACACCATATATTTT
>NA|TRBD1|TRBJ1-1|TRBV5-1
CASSYQGGSTEAFF
TGCGCCAGCAGTTATCAGGGGGGAAGCACTGAAGCTTTCTTT
>NA|NA|TRBJ1-1|TRBV27
CASSLGYMNTEAFF
TGTGCCAGCAGTTTAGGCTACATGAACACTGAAGCTTTCTTT
>NA|NA|TRBJ1-2|TRBV5-8
CASRIYGYTF
TGTGCCAGCAGGATATATGGCTACACCTTC
>NA|NA|TRBJ2-5|TRBV27
CASSLAGVRAETQYF
TGTGCCAGCAGTTTGGCTGGGGTTAGGGCAGAGACCCAGTACTTC
>NA|NA|TRBJ1-2|TRBV6-1
CASSEDGGYDGYTF
TGTGCCAGCAGTGAAGACGGGGGTTATGACGGCTACACCTTC
>once|TRBD2|TRBJ2-3|TRBV6-6
CASSFIAGPTDTQYF
TGTGCCAGCAGTTTCATAGCGGGGCCCACAGATACGCAGTATTTT
>NA|NA|TRBJ1-2|TRBV7-9
CASSSTGSNYGYTF
TGTGCCAGCAGCAGCACAGGGTCCAACTATGGCTACACCTTC